This T cell receptor beta chain is from a study of cytomegalovirus exposure and HLA in healthy donors. As for the study in general: Sequencing of about 179 million T cells in an earlier analysis found around 120 million unique TCR beta sequences.

Unmatched junction bases numbered 5, after V lost 3 bases and J lost 4 bases. The CDR3 spans 16 residues. In germline, CDR1 is LGHNA, CDR2 YNFKEQ. 60 Vbeta and 13 Jbeta primers were used in PCR. In the study's own analysis: The authors later counted roughly 77 million unique TCR beta chains, 9 million to 14 million of them shared. Sequencing used immunoSEQ multiplex PCR; TCRdb keeps in-frame clones, though not all of them. V and J calls and clone size are as listed in that table; D and trimming were resolved from the DNA. This sample has fewer than 150,000 clones, with 75% to 90% found just once. The sequenced sample consisted of PBMCs. This sequence originates from a woman under 40 in good health and CMV-seropositive. V is TRBV4-2 and J is TRBJ2-3; 12 bases map to TRBD2. The CDR3 DNA is TGTGCCAGCAGCCATCCTAGCGGGGGGGCAGCAGATACGCAGTATTTT. Translated, it gives CASSHPSGGAADTQYF.